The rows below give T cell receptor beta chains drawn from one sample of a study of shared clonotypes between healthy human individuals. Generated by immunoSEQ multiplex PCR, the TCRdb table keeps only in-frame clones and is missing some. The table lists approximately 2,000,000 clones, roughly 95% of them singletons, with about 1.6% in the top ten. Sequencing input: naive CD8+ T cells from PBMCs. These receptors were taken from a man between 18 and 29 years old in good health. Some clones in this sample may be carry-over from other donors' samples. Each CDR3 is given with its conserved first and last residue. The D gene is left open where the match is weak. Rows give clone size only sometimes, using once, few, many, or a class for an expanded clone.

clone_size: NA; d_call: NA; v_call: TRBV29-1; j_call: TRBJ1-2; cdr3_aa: CSVEWRVPNYGYTF; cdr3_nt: TGCAGCGTTGAATGGAGGGTCCCTAACTATGGCTACACCTTC
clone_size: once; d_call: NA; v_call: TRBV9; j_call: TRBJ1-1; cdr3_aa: CASSVKGWGEAFF; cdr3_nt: TGTGCCAGCAGCGTAAAGGGGTGGGGTGAAGCTTTCTTT
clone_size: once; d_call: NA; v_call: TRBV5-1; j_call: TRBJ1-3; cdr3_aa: CASSLDFRGNTIYF; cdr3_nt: TGCGCCAGCAGCTTGGATTTTAGGGGAAACACCATATATTTT
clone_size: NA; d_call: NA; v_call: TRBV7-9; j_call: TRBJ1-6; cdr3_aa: CASSATGYGPNSPLHF; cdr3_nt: TGTGCCAGCAGCGCCACCGGTTACGGCCCTAATTCACCCCTCCACTTT
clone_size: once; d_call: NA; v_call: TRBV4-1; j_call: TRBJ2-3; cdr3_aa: CASSQDMRSRTDTQYF; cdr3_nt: TGCGCCAGCAGCCAAGATATGAGATCTCGGACAGATACGCAGTATTTT
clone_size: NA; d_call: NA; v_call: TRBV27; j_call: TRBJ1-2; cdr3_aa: CASRPLTGSGEGIGYTF; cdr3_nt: TGTGCCAGCAGACCCCTCACCGGGTCGGGGGAAGGGATAGGCTACACCTTC
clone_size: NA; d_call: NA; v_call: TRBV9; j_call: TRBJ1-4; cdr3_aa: CASTAGPYGTNEKLFF; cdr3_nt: TGTGCCAGCACCGCTGGGCCATATGGAACAAATGAAAAACTGTTTTTT
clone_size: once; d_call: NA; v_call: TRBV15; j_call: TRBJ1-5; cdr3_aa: CATSREGTVPLLEGNQPQHF; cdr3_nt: TGTGCCACCAGCAGAGAGGGAACGGTCCCCCTCCTAGAAGGGAATCAGCCCCAGCATTTT
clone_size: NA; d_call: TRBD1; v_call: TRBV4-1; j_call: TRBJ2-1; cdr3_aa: CASSQDFLGTGSNNEQFF; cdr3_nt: TGCGCCAGCAGCCAGGACTTTTTGGGGACAGGTTCGAACAATGAGCAGTTCTTC
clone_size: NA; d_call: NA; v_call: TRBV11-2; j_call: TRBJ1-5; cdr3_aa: CASSLTTQPQHF; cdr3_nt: TGTGCCAGCAGCTTAACCACTCAGCCCCAGCATTTT
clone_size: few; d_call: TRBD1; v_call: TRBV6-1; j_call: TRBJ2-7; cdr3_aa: CASTSPGQGRYEQYF; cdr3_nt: TGTGCCAGCACCTCACCGGGACAGGGGCGCTACGAGCAGTACTTC
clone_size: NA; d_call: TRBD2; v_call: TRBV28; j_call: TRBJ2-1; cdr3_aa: CASRPGGAEQFF; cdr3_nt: TGTGCCAGCAGGCCGGGGGGGGCGGAGCAGTTCTTC
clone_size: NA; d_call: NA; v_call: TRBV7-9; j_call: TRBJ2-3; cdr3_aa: CASSLGDLTDTQYF; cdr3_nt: TGTGCCAGCAGCTTAGGGGACCTCACAGATACGCAGTATTTT
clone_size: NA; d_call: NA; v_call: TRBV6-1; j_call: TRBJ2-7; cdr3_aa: CASQDGGPPYEQYF; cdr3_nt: TGTGCCAGCCAAGATGGGGGGCCCCCCTACGAGCAGTACTTC
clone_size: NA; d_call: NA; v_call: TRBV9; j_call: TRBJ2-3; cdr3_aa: CASNFGGRRTDTQYF; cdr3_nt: TGTGCCAGTAACTTTGGTGGGCGCCGGACAGATACGCAGTATTTT
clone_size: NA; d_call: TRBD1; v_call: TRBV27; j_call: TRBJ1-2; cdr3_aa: CASSLSYLGTGGIGGYTF; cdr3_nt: TGTGCCAGCAGTTTATCGTATTTAGGGACAGGGGGCATCGGAGGCTACACCTTC
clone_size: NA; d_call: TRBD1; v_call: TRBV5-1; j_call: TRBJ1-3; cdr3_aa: CASRGQGYTIYF; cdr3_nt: TGCGCCAGCAGGGGACAGGGATACACCATATATTTT
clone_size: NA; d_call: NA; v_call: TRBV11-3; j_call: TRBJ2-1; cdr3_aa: CASRLAGEGNEQFF; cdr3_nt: TGTGCCAGCAGGTTAGCTGGCGAGGGGAATGAGCAGTTCTTC
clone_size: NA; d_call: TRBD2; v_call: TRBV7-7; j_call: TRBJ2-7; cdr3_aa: CASSAGSGGIHEQYF; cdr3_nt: TGTGCCAGCAGCGCCGGGTCGGGGGGAATTCACGAGCAGTACTTC
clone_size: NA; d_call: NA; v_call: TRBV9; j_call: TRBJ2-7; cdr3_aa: CASSVGRRWDEQYF; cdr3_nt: TGTGCCAGCAGCGTGGGCCGACGGTGGGACGAGCAGTACTTC
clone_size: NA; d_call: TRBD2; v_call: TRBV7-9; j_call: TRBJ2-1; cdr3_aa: CAGEGGVYNEQFF; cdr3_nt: TGTGCCGGGGAGGGTGGGGTGTACAATGAGCAGTTCTTC
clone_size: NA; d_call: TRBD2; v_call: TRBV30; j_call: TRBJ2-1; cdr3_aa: CAWRLAGYNEQFF; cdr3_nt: TGTGCCTGGCGACTAGCAGGGTACAATGAGCAGTTCTTC
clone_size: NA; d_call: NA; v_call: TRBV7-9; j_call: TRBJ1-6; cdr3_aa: CASSLTGDSPLHF; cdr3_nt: TGTGCCAGCAGCCTAACGGGGGATTCACCCCTCCACTTT
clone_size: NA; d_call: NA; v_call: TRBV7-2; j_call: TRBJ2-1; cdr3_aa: CASSLSHLNEQFF; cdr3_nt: TGTGCCAGCAGCTTAAGCCACCTCAATGAGCAGTTCTTC
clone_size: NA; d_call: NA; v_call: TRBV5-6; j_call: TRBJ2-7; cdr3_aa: CASSLPDEQYF; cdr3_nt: TGTGCCAGCAGCTTGCCGGACGAGCAGTACTTC
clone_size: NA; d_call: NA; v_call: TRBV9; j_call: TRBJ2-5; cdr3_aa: CARAGVVGAEETQYF; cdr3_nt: TGTGCCAGAGCCGGGGTGGTTGGGGCGGAAGAGACCCAGTACTTC
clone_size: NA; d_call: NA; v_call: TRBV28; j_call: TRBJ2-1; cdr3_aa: CASSLQGDNEQFF; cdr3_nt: TGTGCCAGCAGTTTACAAGGTGACAATGAGCAGTTCTTC